Listed below are T cell receptor beta chains from one sample, sequenced in a study of T cells in Graves' hyperthyroidism and ophthalmopathy. TCRdb re-derived calls from the multiplex PCR reads in MiXCR, one entry per CDR3 protein. The sample includes about 840,000 distinct CDR3 sequences, approximately 40% of them seen just once. The source material was blood. The receptors derive from a man aged 18-30 years with Graves' hyperthyroidism. CDR3s include the opening cysteine and the closing phenylalanine or tryptophan. A D gene is named only where the DNA matches it firmly. A clone size is listed for some rows: how often the clone was seen (once, few, many), or a class if it is expanded.

TGCGCCAGCAGCCAAGATGGAGGGAGTGGGGCCGGGGAGCTGTTTTTT	CASSQDGGSGAGELFF	TRBV7-9	-	TRBJ2-2	-
TGTGCCAGCAGCTTCGACGCGGGGGGCTCCGGCTATGGCTACACCTTC	CASSFDAGGSGYGYTF	TRBV7-9	-	TRBJ1-2	many
TGTGCCAGCAGCTCCCGCCCGGGGGACCCCCAACAAGAGACCCAGTACTTC	CASSSRPGDPQQETQYF	TRBV7-6	-	TRBJ2-5	few
TGCGCCAGCAGCTTGGCCAACGACTATGGCTACACCTTC	CASSLANDYGYTF	TRBV5-1	-	TRBJ1-2	-
TGTGCCAGCAGTGCCCGACCCGGGTCGCATCAGCCCCAGCATTTT	CASSARPGSHQPQHF	TRBV2	-	TRBJ1-5	many
TGCGCCAGCAGGGGACACCTGAACACTGAAGCTTTCTTT	CASRGHLNTEAFF	TRBV10-1	-	TRBJ1-1	many
TGTGCCAGCAGCCCCGGACGGGCTGGGGCCAACGTCCTGACTTTC	CASSPGRAGANVLTF	TRBV7-9	-	TRBJ2-6	-
TGCAGCGTTGAGTCTGGTCAAGAGACCCAGTACTTC	CSVESGQETQYF	TRBV29-1	-	TRBJ2-5	-
TGTGCCAGCAGCCGATACGCGGGGCCGAACACTGAAGCTTTCTTT	CASSRYAGPNTEAFF	TRBV5-8	-	TRBJ1-1	-
TGTGCCAGCCTTACCGGGCGGCACCGCTATGGCTACACCTTC	CASLTGRHRYGYTF	TRBV10-3	-	TRBJ1-2	-
TGTGCCAGCAGAGGGCTCGGACGGGTGAACACTGAAGCTTTCTTT	CASRGLGRVNTEAFF	TRBV6-1	-	TRBJ1-1	-
TGCGCCAGCAGCCAGGTGTCGGGACAGACCTATGGCTACACCTTC	CASSQVSGQTYGYTF	TRBV4-1	TRBD1	TRBJ1-2	-
TGTGCCATAATCCGGGACAGGTTAGCTACAACCTATGGCTACACCTTC	CAIIRDRLATTYGYTF	TRBV2	TRBD1	TRBJ1-2	many
TGTGCCAGCAGCCCGTACCAGAGGCCTAATGAAAAACTGTTTTTT	CASSPYQRPNEKLFF	TRBV7-9	-	TRBJ1-4	-
TGTGCCAGCAGCTTGGGCGTACAGGGTAGCAATCAGCCCCAGCATTTT	CASSLGVQGSNQPQHF	TRBV7-9	-	TRBJ1-5	-
TGTGCCGGCAGCTTAGATGAGGCGGTAGGAAACACCATATATTTT	CAGSLDEAVGNTIYF	TRBV7-6	-	TRBJ1-3	-
TGTGCCAGCAGCGTTGAAGACCCCCTCCAAGAGACCCAGTACTTC	CASSVEDPLQETQYF	TRBV7-2	-	TRBJ2-5	few
TGCGCCAGCAGCGACGCCAGGGGCGGGACTGAAGCTTTCTTT	CASSDARGGTEAFF	TRBV5-1	-	TRBJ1-1	-
TGTGCCAGCAGTTTAAACAGGGGAAAGGCCTATAATTCACCCCTCCACTTT	CASSLNRGKAYNSPLHF	TRBV2	TRBD1	TRBJ1-6	-
TGTGCCAGCAGCCTAGGACAGGTTCCCAATTCACCCCTCCACTTT	CASSLGQVPNSPLHF	TRBV12-3/TRBV12-4	TRBD1	TRBJ1-6	-
TGCAGTGCTAGAGAGAGACTGTACTCTGGAAACACCATATATTTT	CSARERLYSGNTIYF	TRBV20-1	-	TRBJ1-3	many
TGTGCCAGCATCGATATCCACGGGGAGCTGTTTTTT	CASIDIHGELFF	TRBV7-9	-	TRBJ2-2	-
TGTGCCAGCAGCTTGGCGGAGGTGAAAGAGACCCAGTACTTC	CASSLAEVKETQYF	TRBV5-4	-	TRBJ2-5	-
TGTGCCAGCATAGGGCAGGGTGATTCACCCCTCCACTTT	CASIGQGDSPLHF	TRBV6-6	-	TRBJ1-6	many
TGTGCCAGCAGCCCTTACGCCCGACGGGGAGGAGCGAGGGGTGAAGCTTTCTTT	CASSPYARRGGARGEAFF	TRBV9	-	TRBJ1-1	few
TGTGCCAGCACTCGGACGGACACTGAATCTTTCTTT	CASTRTDTESFF	TRBV6-2/TRBV6-3	-	TRBJ1-1	-
TGTGCCAGCAGTGCCGACGGTAAAAATAATTCACCCCTCCACTTT	CASSADGKNNSPLHF	TRBV6-5	-	TRBJ1-6	-
TGTGCCATCAGTGATTTGCTTGGGGGGGGCTACACCTTC	CAISDLLGGGYTF	TRBV10-3	-	TRBJ1-2	-
TGTGCCAGCAGTCTAACCGTACAAGGGCTTACTCCTTTTGGCTACACCTTC	CASSLTVQGLTPFGYTF	TRBV6-5	-	TRBJ1-2	few
TGTGCCAGCAATGGGGGGAGTGGTAGCAATCAGCCCCAGCATTTT	CASNGGSGSNQPQHF	TRBV2	-	TRBJ1-5	-
TGCAGTGTCTCGAGGGGGAGCAATCAGCCCCAGCATTTT	CSVSRGSNQPQHF	TRBV20-1	-	TRBJ1-5	-
TGTGCCAGCTTAGCCGGGACAGGCCATGGCTACACCTTC	CASLAGTGHGYTF	TRBV25-1	TRBD1	TRBJ1-2	-
TGCAGTGCTAGAGAAAGGGCCACGGGGATGAACACTGAAGCTTTCTTT	CSARERATGMNTEAFF	TRBV20-1	-	TRBJ1-1	few
TGTGCCAGCAGCCCCCACAATAACTATGGCTACACCTTC	CASSPHNNYGYTF	TRBV7-2	-	TRBJ1-2	-
TGCAGCGCTGAATGGGTCGGGAGTCAGGAGACCCAGCATTTT	CSAEWVGSQETQHF	TRBV29-1	-	TRBJ1-5	-
TGTGCCAGCCTTTTCGGGCCGGCAGGCACCTTC	CASLFGPAGTF	TRBV6-1	-	TRBJ1-2	few
TGTGCCAGCAGCGTAGAGGGGGGGGCGAATCAGCCCCAGCATTTT	CASSVEGGANQPQHF	TRBV9	-	TRBJ1-5	few
TGTGCCAGCAGTTTAGCGTCGGCAGGGGGGCAGCCCCAGCATTTT	CASSLASAGGQPQHF	TRBV12-3/TRBV12-4	TRBD1	TRBJ1-5	-
TGCAGTGCCCTCGGGACAGGGACCAACGAGCAGTACTTC	CSALGTGTNEQYF	TRBV20-1	TRBD1	TRBJ2-7	few
TGTGCCAGCAGTGAAGGTGGGGGCTACACCTTC	CASSEGGGYTF	TRBV2	-	TRBJ1-2	many
TGTGCCAGCAGCTTAGGAGGTCCGGGGGGCGGTTACGAGCAGTACTTC	CASSLGGPGGGYEQYF	TRBV7-2	-	TRBJ2-7	-
TGTGCCAGCAGCCAGCTGAGGTATTCTTCCTACGAGCAGTACTTC	CASSQLRYSSYEQYF	TRBV5-1	-	TRBJ2-7	-
TGTGCCACCAGTAGAGGGAGACAGGGGAACAATGAGCAGTTCTTC	CATSRGRQGNNEQFF	TRBV24-1	TRBD1	TRBJ2-1	-
TGTGCCAGCAGTGAAGAGAGATACACTGAAGCTTTCTTT	CASSEERYTEAFF	TRBV2	-	TRBJ1-1	-
TGTGCCAGTAGTATAGGGTCCATGAACACTGAAGCTTTCTTT	CASSIGSMNTEAFF	TRBV19	-	TRBJ1-1	many
TGTGCCACCGATCCGGGCACTGGAAACACCATATATTTT	CATDPGTGNTIYF	TRBV19	-	TRBJ1-3	-
TGTGCCAGCAGCGCAGAATCGACAGGGTATCAGCCCCAGCATTTT	CASSAESTGYQPQHF	TRBV7-2	TRBD1	TRBJ1-5	many
TGTGCCAGCAGCTTACTGAAAACAGGGGGGAACTACGAGCAGTACTTC	CASSLLKTGGNYEQYF	TRBV7-8	TRBD1	TRBJ2-7	many
TGCGCCAGCAGCAGCGGACAGGGGCACTATGGCTACACCTTC	CASSSGQGHYGYTF	TRBV5-1	TRBD1	TRBJ1-2	many
TGTGCCAGCAGCTTACGGGTAAATGCCTATGGCTACACCTTC	CASSLRVNAYGYTF	TRBV13	-	TRBJ1-2	-
TGCAGTGCTAGAGTCCGACCCCACGGGGGGGGTGAAGCTTTCTTT	CSARVRPHGGGEAFF	TRBV20-1	-	TRBJ1-1	few
TGTGCCAGCCGACAGTCACCCCAAGAGACCCAGTACTTC	CASRQSPQETQYF	TRBV9	-	TRBJ2-5	-
TGTCAGCCGGATGGCTACACCTTC	CQPDGYTF	TRBV20-1	-	TRBJ1-2	few
TGTGCCAGCAACGAGGGGGGGCCGGGAAGCAATCAGCCCCAGCATTTT	CASNEGGPGSNQPQHF	TRBV12-3/TRBV12-4	-	TRBJ1-5	-
TGCGCCAGCAGCCAAGATCACGCGCGCTCCTACGAGCAGTACTTC	CASSQDHARSYEQYF	TRBV4-1	-	TRBJ2-7	many
TGTGCCAGCAGTCCGGGACAGCTAGCAGAGACCCAGTACTTC	CASSPGQLAETQYF	TRBV6-6	TRBD1	TRBJ2-5	-
TGTGCCAGCAGCTTAGGAGGGGGGCCAGGCGAGCAGTACTTC	CASSLGGGPGEQYF	TRBV7-2	-	TRBJ2-7	-
TGTGCCAGCAGCTTTCAGGGGAGCAATCAGCCCCAGCATTTT	CASSFQGSNQPQHF	TRBV27	-	TRBJ1-5	many
TGTGCCAGCAGCTTGTATGGTTCTGACCGCAGGGATCTCCATGGCTACACCTTC	CASSLYGSDRRDLHGYTF	TRBV19	-	TRBJ1-2	-
TGCAGCGTTGAAGATCCGACAGGGTATGGTTCACCCCTCCACTTT	CSVEDPTGYGSPLHF	TRBV29-1	TRBD1	TRBJ1-6	-